This T cell receptor (beta chain) was sequenced during a study of early T cells in non-severe SARS-CoV-2 infection. Looking at the study overall: The study sequenced bulk RNA from unsorted whole blood, with chains unpaired.

This clonotype is labeled medium-sized. The antigen remains unidentified. Findings of the study overall: Anti-spike CD8 specificities were favored by VDJdb matching, whose results missed private and CD4 specificities.

The CDR3 has 16 residues. V was clipped by 2 bases and J by 2 bases; unmatched bases: 3. The V gene's germline CDR1 is SGHVS and CDR2 FQNEAQ. Unique molecular identifiers were affixed to single, distinct cDNA molecules. MiXCR, applied by TCRdb to the 5' RACE reads, yields one record per CDR3 protein. The sample holds around 19,000 distinct CDR3 sequences, 4.5% to 6.5% seen once. The sample was whole blood. The chain links TRBV7-8 to TRBJ2-2; 9 nucleotides match TRBD1. This clonotype was obtained from an adult who was a healthcare worker with PCR-confirmed SARS-CoV-2 infection or an uninfected control (not recorded which). CDR3 loop: CASSLQGQGNTGELFF. CDR3 sequence (DNA): TGTGCCAGCAGCTTACAGGGACAGGGAAACACCGGGGAGCTGTTTTTT.